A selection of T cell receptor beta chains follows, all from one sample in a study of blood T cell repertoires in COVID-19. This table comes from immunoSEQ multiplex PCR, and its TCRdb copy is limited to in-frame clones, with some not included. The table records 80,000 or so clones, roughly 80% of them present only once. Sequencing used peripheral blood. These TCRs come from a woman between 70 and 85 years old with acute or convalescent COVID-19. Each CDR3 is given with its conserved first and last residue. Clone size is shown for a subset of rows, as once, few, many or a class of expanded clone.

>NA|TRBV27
CASSLSRAPGQDIQYF
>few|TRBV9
CASSVPRGVPNEQFF
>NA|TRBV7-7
CASSLGRPTGIPNIQYF
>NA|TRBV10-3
CAIRTDSGGETQYF
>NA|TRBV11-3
CASSFPRDRGEETYEQYF
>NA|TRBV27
CASSFHPSGGYNEQFF
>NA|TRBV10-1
CASSDRSGGKMMTGELFF
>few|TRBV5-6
CASSYFQGTSTLQAFF
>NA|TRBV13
CASSSSSYEQYF
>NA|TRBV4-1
CASSQVGAVGTDTQYF
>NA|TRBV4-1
CASSRRGQGETQYF
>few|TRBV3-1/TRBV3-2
CASSQDEVASISDTQYF
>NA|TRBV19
CASSMWPAHEQYF
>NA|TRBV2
CASREGETQYF
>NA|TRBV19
CASSISDFSYEQYF
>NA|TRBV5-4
CASSLAGGRAGELFF
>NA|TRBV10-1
CASSESVTAVEQETQYF
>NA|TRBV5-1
CASSPGDFSNYGYTF
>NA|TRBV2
CASSEQLNTEAFF
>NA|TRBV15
CATSIRGYSNQPQHF
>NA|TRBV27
CASSFGLAETQYF
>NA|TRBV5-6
CASSFDSTGELFF
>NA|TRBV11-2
CASSPPSGGDTQYF
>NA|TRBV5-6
CASSSGLASGNTIYF
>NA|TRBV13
CASSSGQTGNTIYF
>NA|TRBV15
CATSRELGQMNTEAFF
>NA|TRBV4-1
CASSSNSGGNQPQHF
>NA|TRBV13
CASSSPRGRGRNEQYF
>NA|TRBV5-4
CASSPPDRGRNEQFF
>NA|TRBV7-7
CAPGQGPNTGELFF
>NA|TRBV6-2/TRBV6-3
CASSYLLMTGGDSYEQYF
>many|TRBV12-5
CASSRPINTGELFF
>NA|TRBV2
CASRAGLRRNTEAFF
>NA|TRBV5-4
CASSRGANEKLFF
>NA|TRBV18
CASSPGAPSTRDTQYF
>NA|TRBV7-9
CASSPPLDTQYF
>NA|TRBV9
CASSVRDTNYGYTF
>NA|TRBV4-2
CASSQEGPGRATSGNEQFF
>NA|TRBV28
CASSRGTSGDWEQYF
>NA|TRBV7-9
CASSLAGRGPYNEQFF
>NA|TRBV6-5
CASSYGGLGGYTF
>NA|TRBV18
CASSPQQGEGAEAFF
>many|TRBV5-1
CASSTGPAGVLLSTSYEQYF
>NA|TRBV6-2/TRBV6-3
CASSYVAGAGIQYF